These 29 T cell receptor beta chains originate from one sample sequenced in a study of blood T cell repertoires in COVID-19. Assay: immunoSEQ multiplex PCR; the TCRdb copy retains only in-frame clones and omits some. This sample has some 260,000 clones, with approximately 90% found just once. Sequencing was performed on PBMCs or T cells enriched from blood (not recorded which). All receptors derive from a woman in her late teens or twenties who had recovered from COVID-19.

The rearrangement links TRBV10-3 to TRBJ2-1, with D unclear. CDR3 length equals 12 residues. V was trimmed by 5 bases and J by 4 bases, leaving 6 bases between them. Germline CDR1 ENHRY, CDR2 SYGVKD. The CDR3 region has the DNA TGTGCCATCAGTTTAAATTACAATGAGCAGTTCTTC. Its translation: CAISLNYNEQFF.

This chain connects TRBV6-1 to TRBJ1-2; 7 bases match TRBD1. Germline lookup yields CDR1 MNHNS and CDR2 SASEGT. CDR3 length equals 14 residues. Trimming took 2 bases from V and 4 from J; bases not matched to a gene: 4. CDR3 sequence: CASSEYWDSYGYTF. CDR3 DNA sequence: TGTGCCAGCAGTGAATACTGGGACAGCTATGGCTACACCTTC.

The rearrangement links TRBV7-6 to TRBJ1-3; D is ambiguous. In germline, CDR1 is SGHVS, CDR2 FNYEAQ. The CDR3 runs to 14 residues. Deletions cut 4 bases from V and 4 bases from J, with 11 bases between. The CDR3 loop reads CASSSMASGNTIYF. The CDR3 DNA sequence: TGTGCCAGCAGCTCCATGGCATCGGGAAACACCATATATTTT.

V gene TRBV5-4 combines with J gene TRBJ2-3, with D uncertain. The germline gives CDR1 SGHNT, CDR2 YYREEE (reference sequence). The CDR3 has 15 amino acids. V dropped 0 bases and J dropped 2 bases, with 10 bases sitting between them. The chain's CDR3 is CASSLGLEPTDTQYF. CDR3 DNA: TGTGCCAGCAGCTTGGGGCTAGAACCCACAGATACGCAGTATTTT.

Only one count was recorded for this clone. The rearrangement uses TRBV5-1 and TRBJ2-5; possible D gene TRBD2, 5 bases. V gave up 0 bases and J gave up 5 bases, with 11 bases separating them. The CDR3 spans 14 residues. In germline, CDR1 is SGHRS, CDR2 YFSETQ. This CDR3 reads CASSLARRGETQYF. In DNA, the CDR3 is TGCGCCAGCAGCTTGGCCAGGAGAGGGGAGACCCAGTACTTC. Full variable domain (rest looked up from reference TRBV5-1 and TRBJ2-5): KAGVTQTPRYLIKTRGQQVTLSCSPISGHRSVSWYQQTPGQGLQFLFEYFSETQRNKGNFPGRFSGRQFSNSRSEMNVSTLELGDSALYLCASSLARRGETQYFGPGTRLLVL.

The chain links TRBV3-1 (or the pseudogene TRBV3-2) to TRBJ2-3, with 12 positions matching TRBD2. The CDR3 extends over 16 amino acids. V dropped 4 bases and J dropped 1; count of bases not matched to a gene: 3. Germline V gene data show CDR1 as LGHDT and CDR2 as YNNKEL (reference sequence). The CDR3 sequence is CASSRRTSGGTDTQYF. The CDR3 region has the DNA TGTGCCAGCAGCCGCAGGACTAGCGGGGGCACAGATACGCAGTATTTT.

The V gene is TRBV28, the J gene TRBJ1-3; TRBD1 matches 7 bases. The CDR3 runs to 15 residues. V trimming: 5 bases; J trimming: 3 bases; junction bases outside the gene matches: 7. Per the germline V gene, CDR1 is MDHEN and CDR2 is SYDVKM. Here the CDR3 reads CASSLGQAGGNTIYF. The CDR3 DNA follows: TGTGCCAGCAGTCTAGGACAGGCGGGTGGAAACACCATATATTTT.

This chain connects TRBV28 to TRBJ1-5; 7 bases are a match to TRBD1. Per germline, CDR1 MDHEN and CDR2 SYDVKM. The trim removed 6 bases at V and 3 bases at J, leaving 8 bases unmatched. This CDR3 has 15 amino acids. CDR3 nucleotide sequence: TGTGCCAGCAGCCCTACAGGGGTTCTCAATCAGCCCCAGCATTTT. Translated, it gives CASSPTGVLNQPQHF.

V gene TRBV12-5 combines with J gene TRBJ2-4; 7 nucleotides match TRBD1. This CDR3 spans 11 amino acids. Looked up from germline, CDR1 is LGHNT and CDR2 is FRNRAP. J was trimmed by 8 bases and V by 9 bases; bases with no gene match: 4. CDR3 region: CASSQGDIQYF. CDR3 nucleotide sequence: TGTGCTAGCTCCCAGGGGGACATTCAGTACTTC.

This clone was recorded a few times. The DNA for the CDR3 is TGTGCCAGCAGTTTGACAGGGGGCTATGGCTACACCTTC. This gives the protein CASSLTGGYGYTF. The V and J genes are TRBV28 and TRBJ1-2; 9 bases map to TRBD1. CDR1 and CDR2 from the germline V gene are MDHEN and SYDVKM. Trimming at V came to 3 bases and at J to 4 bases, leaving 0 bases not matched to a gene. The length of the CDR3 is 13 residues.

This chain links TRBV29-1 with TRBJ2-3, with 11 bases identical to TRBD2. Trimming cost V 4 bases and J 6 bases; bases outside gene matches: 6. Germline assignment: CDR1 SQVTM and CDR2 ANQGSEA. The CDR3 is made up of 14 amino acids. CDR3 amino acids: CSVVPSGRSDTQYF. CDR3 in DNA: TGCAGCGTTGTTCCTAGCGGGAGGAGTGATACGCAGTATTTT.

This chain connects TRBV7-2 to TRBJ2-6, with D perhaps TRBD1 (6 bases). CDR3 size: 16 residues. The V and J ends lost 7 bases and 1 base respectively, with 14 bases between them. Germline V gene lookup returns CDR1 SGHTA and CDR2 FQGNSA. The DNA for the CDR3 is TGTGCCAGCACCTCTCTGGGGGCGTCTGGGGCCAACGTCCTGACTTTC. This encodes CASTSLGASGANVLTF.

This rearrangement joins TRBV5-4 to TRBJ2-2; a weak D match, TRBD2 (6 bases). This CDR3 is built from 13 residues. Trimming removed 5 bases at V and 8 bases at J, with 13 bases between. Germline CDR1 is SGHNT and CDR2 is YYREEE (reference sequence). CDR3 loop: CASRPHGGGELFF. For the CDR3, the DNA is TGTGCCAGCAGACCACACGGAGGGGGGGAGCTGTTTTTT.

The rearrangement joins TRBV7-9 to TRBJ1-4; 9 nucleotides align to TRBD1. CDR3 length: 14 residues. The V gene end was trimmed by 5 bases and the J gene end by 7 bases; junction bases not matched to a gene: 5. Germline V gene sequence: CDR1 SEHNR, CDR2 FQNEAQ (reference sequence). The chain's CDR3 is CASSRDRDSEKLFF. DNA for the CDR3: TGTGCCAGCAGCCGGGACAGGGATAGTGAAAAACTGTTTTTT.

The chain has TRBV5-6 and TRBJ2-5, with D tentatively TRBD2 (6 bases). Trimming removed 5 bases from V and 3 bases from J, with 14 bases in between. This CDR3 contains 14 residues. The germline V gene has CDR1 SGHDT and CDR2 YYEEEE. The CDR3 bases are TGTGCCAGCAGGTTTGGGACTGTTAAAGAGACCCAGTACTTC. Protein product: CASRFGTVKETQYF.

This chain links TRBV4-2 with TRBJ2-5; tentatively, D is TRBD1 (6 bases). Germline V gene data show CDR1 as LGHNA and CDR2 as YNFKEQ. CDR3 size: 16 residues. The V end lost 1 base, the J end lost 5 bases, and 17 bases lay between the germline ends. Here the CDR3 DNA reads TGTGCCAGCAGCCAAGCGACAGGTCTTGGGCTGGAGACCCAGTACTTC. Protein product: CASSQATGLGLETQYF.

The sample holds one count of this clone. The chain combines TRBV11-2 with TRBJ2-3; possibly TRBD2 for D (5 bases). Deletions cut 4 bases from V and 6 bases from J, with 14 bases between. The CDR3 has 14 residues. Germline V lookup: CDR1 SGHAT, CDR2 FQNNGV. CDR3 in amino acids: CASSSAGGGDTQYF. The CDR3, as DNA: TGTGCCAGCAGCTCGGCGGGCGGTGGGGATACGCAGTATTTT.

The chain links TRBV9 to TRBJ2-5; TRBD1 matches 8 bases. CDR1 and CDR2 from the germline V gene are SGDLS and YYNGEE. The CDR3 runs to 16 residues. V trimming: 0 bases; J trimming: 4 bases; junction bases outside the gene matches: 8. The CDR3, as DNA: TGTGCCAGCAGCGTAGCCCAGGGGGCAATGGGAGAGACCCAGTACTTC. This codes for CASSVAQGAMGETQYF.

The V gene is TRBV7-8, the J gene TRBJ1-5; the D gene is possibly TRBD1 (5 bases). Per the germline V gene, CDR1 is SGHVS and CDR2 is FQNEAQ. The CDR3 totals 15 residues. Trimming removed 5 bases at V and 5 bases at J, with 16 bases between. The CDR3 sequence is CASSPLGGGDQPQHF. The CDR3 nucleotides read TGTGCCAGCAGCCCCCTCGGGGGGGGTGATCAGCCCCAGCATTTT.

This chain uses TRBV28 with TRBJ1-1, with 9 nucleotides matching TRBD1. CDR1 and CDR2 from the germline V gene are MDHEN and SYDVKM. V shed 8 bases and J 5 bases; nucleotides not matched to a gene: 6. CDR3 length equals 13 residues. CDR3 in amino acids: CASLGTGRTEAFF. For the CDR3, the DNA is TGTGCCAGCTTAGGGACAGGGAGGACTGAAGCTTTCTTT.

The rearrangement uses TRBV28 and TRBJ1-1; 10 nucleotides match TRBD1. Germline V gives CDR1 MDHEN, CDR2 SYDVKM. With 4 bases clipped from V and 7 bases from J, the junction kept 3 bases outside the gene matches. The CDR3 loop spans 13 amino acids. The CDR3 nucleotides are TGTGCCAGCAGTTCTTGGACAGGGGGTGAAGCTTTCTTT. This sequence encodes CASSSWTGGEAFF.

As to this clone: At one boundary the junction diverges from the germline segment, which might be a read error. V usage is TRBV4-3 and J usage is TRBJ2-2, with 7 bases matching TRBD1. The CDR3 has 15 residues. Germline-derived CDR1 and CDR2 are LGHNA and YSLEER. CDR3 in amino acids: CASSQDGTEVHPGVF. In DNA form, the CDR3 reads TGCGCCAGCAGCCAAGACGGGACAGAAGTCCACCCGGGTGTTTTT.

The chain carries TRBV19 and TRBJ2-7; D may be TRBD1 (6 bases). Germline CDR1 and CDR2: LNHDA and SQIVND (reference sequence). Trimming stripped 3 bases from V and 3 bases from J, with 12 bases between. The CDR3 loop spans 14 amino acids. This CDR3 is CASSMAPGDYEQYF. CDR3 DNA sequence: TGTGCCAGTAGTATGGCCCCAGGGGACTACGAGCAGTACTTC.

The chain recombines TRBV12-3 or TRBV12-4 with TRBJ2-5; 7 positions agree with TRBD1. Trimming took 3 bases from V and 6 from J; bases not matched to a gene: 4. The CDR3 contains 13 residues. CDR3 in amino acids: CASSLTGTKTQYF. The CDR3 DNA reads TGTGCCAGCAGTTTGACAGGGACCAAGACCCAGTACTTC.

The V gene is TRBV27, the J gene TRBJ2-7, with D maybe TRBD1 (6 bases). The V end lost 6 bases, the J end lost 3 bases, and 18 bases lay between the germline ends. The germline V gene encodes CDR1 MNHEY and CDR2 SMNVEV (reference sequence). CDR3 length equals 15 residues. Here the CDR3 DNA reads TGTGCCAGCAGCGTCGTGGCAGGGGTAGGCTACGAGCAGTACTTC. The encoded protein is CASSVVAGVGYEQYF.

The gene calls are TRBV28 and TRBJ2-7; no clear D. Trimming pared 2 bases from V and 3 bases from J, leaving 17 bases between. Germline CDR1 is MDHEN and CDR2 is SYDVKM. This CDR3 has 16 residues. CDR3 nucleotides: TGTGCCAGCAGTTTAGCCCCACTTAGCTTCCACTACGAGCAGTACTTC. Protein product: CASSLAPLSFHYEQYF.

This sequence joins TRBV19 and TRBJ2-2; possible D gene TRBD1, 5 bases. Germline V gene sequence: CDR1 LNHDA, CDR2 SQIVND (reference sequence). The CDR3 totals 17 residues. V lost 8 bases and J lost 0, with 19 bases in between. The CDR3 coding sequence is TGTGCCAGTGGTGGACGTACAGGTTTCCCGAACACCGGGGAGCTGTTTTTT. Encoded protein: CASGGRTGFPNTGELFF.

The rearrangement uses TRBV5-1 and TRBJ2-2; the D gene is possibly TRBD2 (5 bases). Trimming left V 2 bases short and J 4 bases short, with 12 bases between. The CDR3 covers 15 residues. CDR1 SGHRS and CDR2 YFSETQ come from the germline V gene. The DNA for the CDR3 is TGCGCCAGCAGCTTCTCGGGAAGCGTCACCGGGGAGCTGTTTTTT. Its protein is CASSFSGSVTGELFF.

This chain uses TRBV10-3 with TRBJ2-2; 11 bases are shared with TRBD2. The germline gives CDR1 ENHRY, CDR2 SYGVKD. V was pared by 3 bases and J by 7 bases, with 10 bases of the junction left unmatched. CDR3 length: 17 amino acids. In DNA form, the CDR3 reads TGTGCCATCAGTGAATTTACTAGCGGGAGTAAAGGCGGGGAGCTGTTTTTT. This translates into CAISEFTSGSKGGELFF.